Reported below is one T cell receptor (beta chain). Its cognate antigen is unknown. Germline V lookup: CDR1 LGHNA, CDR2 YSLEER. Trimming pared 6 bases from V and 7 bases from J, leaving 12 bases between. The CDR3 sequence is 12 residues long. These data come from a study of T cells after yellow fever vaccination. Background on the study: Preparing low-cell-number fractions relied on SMART-Seq v4 Ultra Low Input. Study-level points and caveats: Only a small proportion of the clonotypes turned up in both the CD4 and the CD8 compartments, likely arising from convergent recombination. Detected again after the booster were most primary-vaccination clones, at 96% CD4 and 88% CD8. Peaking faster, on day 5 versus 15, the secondary response was nonetheless weaker.

One entry per CDR3 protein, called by TCRdb with MiXCR from the 5' RACE reads. The sample holds 250,000 to 400,000 distinct CDR3 sequences, approximately 4% seen once. The TCR comes from a man younger than 35 who received the YFV17D yellow fever vaccine. The chain combines TRBV4-3 with TRBJ1-1; D is uncertain. The sample was PBMCs, taken 5 days after the yellow fever booster vaccination. In DNA, the CDR3 is TGCGCCAGCAGTTGGGGATATGGTGAAGCTTTCTTT. Translation: CASSWGYGEAFF.